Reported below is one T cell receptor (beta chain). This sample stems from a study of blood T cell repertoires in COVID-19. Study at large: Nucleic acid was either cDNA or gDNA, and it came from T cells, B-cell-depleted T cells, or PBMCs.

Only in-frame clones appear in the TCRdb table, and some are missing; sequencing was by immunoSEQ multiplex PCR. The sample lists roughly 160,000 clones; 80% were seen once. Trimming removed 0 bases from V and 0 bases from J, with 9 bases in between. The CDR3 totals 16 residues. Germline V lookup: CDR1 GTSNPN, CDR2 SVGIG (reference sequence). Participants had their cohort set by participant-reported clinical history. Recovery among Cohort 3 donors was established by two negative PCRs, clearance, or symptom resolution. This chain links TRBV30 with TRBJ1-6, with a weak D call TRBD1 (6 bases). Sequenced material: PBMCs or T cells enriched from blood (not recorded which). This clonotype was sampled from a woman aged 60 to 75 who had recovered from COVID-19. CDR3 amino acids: CAWSVGGASYNSPLHF. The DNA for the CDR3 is TGTGCCTGGAGTGTAGGGGGGGCCTCCTATAATTCACCCCTCCACTTT.